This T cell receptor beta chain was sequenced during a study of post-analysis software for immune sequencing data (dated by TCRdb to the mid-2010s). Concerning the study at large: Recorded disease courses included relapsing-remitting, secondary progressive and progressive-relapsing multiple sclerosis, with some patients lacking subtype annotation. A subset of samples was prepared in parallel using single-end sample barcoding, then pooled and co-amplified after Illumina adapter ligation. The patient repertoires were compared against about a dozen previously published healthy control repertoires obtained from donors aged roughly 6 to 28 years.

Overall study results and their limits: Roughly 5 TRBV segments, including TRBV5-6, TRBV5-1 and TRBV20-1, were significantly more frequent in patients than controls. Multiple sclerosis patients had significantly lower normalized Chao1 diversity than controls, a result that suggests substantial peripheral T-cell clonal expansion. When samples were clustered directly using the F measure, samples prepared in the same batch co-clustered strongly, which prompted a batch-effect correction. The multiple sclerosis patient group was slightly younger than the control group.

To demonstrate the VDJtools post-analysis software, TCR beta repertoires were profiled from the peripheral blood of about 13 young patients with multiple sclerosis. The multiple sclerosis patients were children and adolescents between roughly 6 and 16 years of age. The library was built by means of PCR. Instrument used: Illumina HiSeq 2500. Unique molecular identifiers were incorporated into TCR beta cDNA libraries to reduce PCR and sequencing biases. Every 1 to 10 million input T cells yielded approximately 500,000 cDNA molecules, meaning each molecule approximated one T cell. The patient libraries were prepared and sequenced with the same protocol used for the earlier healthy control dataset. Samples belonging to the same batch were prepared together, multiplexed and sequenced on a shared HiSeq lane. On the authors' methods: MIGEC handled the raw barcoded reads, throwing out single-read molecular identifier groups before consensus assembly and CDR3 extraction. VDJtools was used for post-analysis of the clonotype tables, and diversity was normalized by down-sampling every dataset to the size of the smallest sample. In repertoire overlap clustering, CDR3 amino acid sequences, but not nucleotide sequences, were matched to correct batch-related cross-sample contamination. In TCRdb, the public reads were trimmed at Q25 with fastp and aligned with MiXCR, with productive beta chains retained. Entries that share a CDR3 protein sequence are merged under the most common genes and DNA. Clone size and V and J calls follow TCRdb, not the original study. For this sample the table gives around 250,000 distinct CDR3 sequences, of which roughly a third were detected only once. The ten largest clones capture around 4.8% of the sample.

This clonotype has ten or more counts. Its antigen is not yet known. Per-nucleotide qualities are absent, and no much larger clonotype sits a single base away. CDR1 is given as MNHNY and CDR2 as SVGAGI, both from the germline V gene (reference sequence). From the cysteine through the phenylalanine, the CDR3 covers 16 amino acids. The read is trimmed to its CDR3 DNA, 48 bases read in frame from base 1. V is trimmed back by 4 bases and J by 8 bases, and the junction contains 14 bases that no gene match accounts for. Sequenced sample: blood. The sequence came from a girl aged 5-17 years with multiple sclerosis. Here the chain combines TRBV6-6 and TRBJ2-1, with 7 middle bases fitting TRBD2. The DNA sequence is TGTGCCAGCAGTTTCGTCCCAGGGAGGGACTTGGATGAGCAGTTCTTC. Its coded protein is CASSFVPGRDLDEQFF.